The entry below describes one T cell receptor (beta chain). What it recognizes is unknown. The data derive from a study of CD8+CD57+ T cells in acquired aplastic anemia. Study at large: Healthy CD8+ samples averaged around 10 million reads. Whole-study findings and limits: Patients and controls shared under 30 CD8+ CDR3 sequences, highly expressed in patients.

The germline gives CDR1 LGHNA, CDR2 YNFKEQ. This CDR3 comprises 15 residues. Trimming shortened V by 1 base and J by 6 bases, and 13 bases separated the two germline ends. Genomic DNA acted as the template from which TCR beta VDJ combination and CDR3 sequence profiling were carried out. Via MiXCR, TCRdb re-called the reads, giving one row per CDR3 protein. The repertoire includes some 150,000 distinct CDR3 sequences, less than 45% of them detected once, and roughly 8.1% sits in the top ten. The sample consisted of sorted CD4+, CD8+, or CD8+CD57+ T cells (not recorded which) from PBMCs. The chain carries TRBV4-2 and TRBJ2-1; TRBD1 might be the D (5 bases). The TCR originated in a human donor in good health, serving as a control. This CDR3 is CASSQGVGASNEQFF. The CDR3 DNA sequence: TGTGCCAGCAGCCAAGGCGTAGGGGCGTCCAATGAGCAGTTCTTC.